Below are 30 T cell receptor beta chains sequenced from a single sample in a study of blood T cell repertoires in COVID-19. Libraries were prepared by immunoSEQ multiplex PCR; TCRdb keeps only in-frame clonotypes and omits some of them. This sample has about 160,000 clones, with approximately 90% found just once. Input material: PBMCs or T cells enriched from blood (not recorded which). The receptors derive from a woman aged 45-59 years who had recovered from COVID-19.

This chain links TRBV12-3 or TRBV12-4 with TRBJ2-1; 7 nucleotides align to TRBD1. V shed 7 bases and J 7 bases; nucleotides not matched to a gene: 7. The CDR3 runs 13 residues. Here the CDR3 DNA reads TGTGCCAGCACCGCGGACAGGCGGAATGAGCAGTTCTTC. It yields the protein CASTADRRNEQFF.

The chain has TRBV30 and TRBJ2-6; 7 nucleotides match TRBD1. The V and J ends lost 6 bases and 0 bases, in that order; junction bases with no gene match: 8. The CDR3 loop spans 16 amino acids. CDR1 is GTSNPN, CDR2 SVGIG, per germline (reference sequence). The CDR3 nucleotides read TGTGCCTGTGACACAGGGGCTCACTCTGGGGCCAACGTCCTGACTTTC. It specifies CACDTGAHSGANVLTF.

CDR3 sequence: CASSSGQGVRYGYTF. Written as DNA, the CDR3 is TGTGCCAGCAGCTCCGGACAGGGGGTACGGTATGGCTACACCTTC. This chain joins TRBV11-3 and TRBJ1-2, with TRBD1 matching 10 bases. With 4 bases clipped from V and 5 bases from J, the junction kept 7 bases outside the gene matches. Germline CDR1 and CDR2: SGHNT and YENEEA. The CDR3 runs 15 residues.

The chain links TRBV6-1 to TRBJ1-3; unclear D gene. The CDR3 extends over 14 amino acids. Per germline, CDR1 MNHNS and CDR2 SASEGT. V dropped 1 base and J dropped 9 bases, with 13 bases sitting between them. In DNA, the CDR3 is TGTGCCAGCAGTGAAGGATACCGTCGGGTCACCATATATTTT. This translates into CASSEGYRRVTIYF.

This clone is a singleton in its sample. This rearrangement joins TRBV6-2 or TRBV6-3 to TRBJ2-7; 9 bases fit TRBD2. The V gene end was trimmed by 5 bases and the J gene end by 0 bases; junction bases not matched to a gene: 5. This CDR3 is 15 amino acids long. Germline lookup yields CDR1 MNHEY and CDR2 SVGEGT. CDR3 amino acids: CASSNLAGTSYEQYF. CDR3 nucleotide sequence: TGTGCCAGCAGTAATCTAGCGGGGACCTCCTACGAGCAGTACTTC.

The gene calls are TRBV5-5 and TRBJ2-1; TRBD2 aligns across 9 bases. Trimming took 1 base from V and 7 from J; bases not matched to a gene: 6. Germline V gives CDR1 SGHKS, CDR2 YYEKEE (reference sequence). CDR3 size: 15 residues. CDR3 sequence: CASSLLIAGANEQFF. DNA for the CDR3: TGTGCCAGCAGCTTGTTGATAGCGGGGGCAAATGAGCAGTTCTTC.

The chain couples TRBV4-1 to TRBJ2-7, with TRBD1 identical over 7 bases. The germline CDR1 and CDR2 sequences are MGHRA and YSYEKL. With 1 base clipped from V and 4 bases from J, the junction kept 7 bases outside the gene matches. The CDR3 is 15 residues long. The CDR3 region has the DNA TGCGCCAGCAGCCAAGGACAGGGATTAGAGTACGAGCAGTACTTC. Amino acid sequence: CASSQGQGLEYEQYF.

The chain couples TRBV4-3 to TRBJ2-1; a weak D match, TRBD1 (6 bases). Trimming stripped 7 bases from V and 5 bases from J, with 15 bases between. The germline V gene has CDR1 LGHNA and CDR2 YSLEER. The CDR3 covers 14 residues. CDR3 coding DNA: TGCGCCAGCAATTTTGGGGGCACCCACAATGAGCAGTTCTTC. Residues: CASNFGGTHNEQFF.

This sequence joins TRBV25-1 and TRBJ1-1, with D possibly matching TRBD1 (6 bases). This CDR3 contains 11 residues. Trimming stripped 4 bases from V and 11 bases from J, with 11 bases between. Germline V lookup: CDR1 MGHDK, CDR2 SYGVNS. The CDR3 sequence: CASSVGGPAFF. In nucleotides, the CDR3 is TGTGCCAGCAGTGTAGGGGGACCGGCTTTCTTT.

The chain joins TRBV4-2 to TRBJ2-3; 13 bases map to TRBD2. Germline V CDR1 and CDR2: LGHNA, YNFKEQ. The CDR3 totals 19 residues. Unmatched junction bases numbered 8, after V lost 0 bases and J lost 2 bases. The CDR3 sequence is CASSQDQTSGGPFTDTQYF. The CDR3 DNA is TGTGCCAGCAGCCAAGATCAGACTAGCGGGGGGCCTTTCACAGATACGCAGTATTTT.

The chain uses TRBV13 and TRBJ1-4; TRBD1 aligns across 7 bases. The CDR3 totals 16 residues. Trimming removed 4 bases from V and 0 bases from J; junction bases left unmatched: 5. CDR1 is PRHDT, CDR2 FYEKMQ, per germline (reference sequence). CDR3 in DNA: TGTGCCAGCAGCTGGGGACAGCGAACAACTAATGAAAAACTGTTTTTT. Its protein product is CASSWGQRTTNEKLFF. Supplemented by reference TRBV13 and TRBJ1-4, the full variable domain reads AAGVIQSPRHLIKEKRETATLKCYPIPRHDTVYWYQQGPGQDPQFLISFYEKMQSDKGSIPDRFSAQQFSDYHSELNMSSLELGDSALYFCASSWGQRTTNEKLFFGSGTQLSVL.

The chain joins TRBV28 to TRBJ2-7, with 7 positions matching TRBD1. The germline gives CDR1 MDHEN, CDR2 SYDVKM. Trimming cost V 3 bases and J 7 bases; bases outside gene matches: 9. This CDR3 contains 14 residues. CDR3 DNA: TGTGCCAGCAGTTTCCTCGACAGGGTGGGGGAGCAGTACTTC. This encodes CASSFLDRVGEQYF.

The V gene is TRBV9, the J gene TRBJ2-3; possible D gene TRBD2, 5 bases. Germline assignment: CDR1 SGDLS and CDR2 YYNGEE. V lost 3 bases and J 2 bases, leaving 16 bases between the germline ends. This CDR3 has 16 amino acids. CDR3 coding DNA: TGTGCCAGCAGCGCAGAGGGTTCCATCCACACAGATACGCAGTATTTT. Its translation: CASSAEGSIHTDTQYF.

The chain joins TRBV7-2 to TRBJ2-3; perhaps TRBD2 as D (6 bases). The germline gives CDR1 SGHTA, CDR2 FQGNSA. V was trimmed by 5 bases and J by 2 bases, leaving 17 bases between them. CDR3 length: 16 amino acids. The CDR3, as DNA: TGTGCCAGCAGCCCGGCCGGGACTCGCCTCACAGATACGCAGTATTTT. Translation: CASSPAGTRLTDTQYF.

This clone was observed a few times. The chain couples TRBV5-1 to TRBJ1-1, with 7 bases matching TRBD1. Trimming removed 0 bases from V and 3 bases from J; junction bases left unmatched: 5. This CDR3 spans 15 amino acids. CDR1 SGHRS and CDR2 YFSETQ come from the germline V gene. The CDR3 nucleotides read TGCGCCAGCAGCTTGGGGGCAGGGGGTCACACTGAAGCTTTCTTT. As protein: CASSLGAGGHTEAFF.

This chain connects TRBV7-6 to TRBJ1-3; no clear D gene. The CDR3 loop spans 13 amino acids. Germline V gene lookup returns CDR1 SGHVS and CDR2 FNYEAQ. V lost 5 bases to trimming and J lost 2 bases, with 7 bases between them. The CDR3 nucleotides read TGTGCCAGCAGCCCCCTACCTGGAAACACCATATATTTT. Translation gives CASSPLPGNTIYF. The entire variable domain, with the rest obtained from reference TRBV7-6 and TRBJ1-3, is as follows: GAGVSQSPRYKVTKRGQDVALRCDPISGHVSLYWYRQALGQGPEFLTYFNYEAQQDKSGLPNDRFSAERPEGSISTLTIQRTEQRDSAMYRCASSPLPGNTIYFGEGSWLTVV.

This chain connects TRBV13 to TRBJ1-1; 7 nucleotides agree with TRBD1. J was trimmed by 3 bases and V by 5 bases; bases with no gene match: 18. CDR1 is PRHDT, CDR2 FYEKMQ, per germline (reference sequence). The CDR3 runs to 18 residues. CDR3 sequence: CASSGQGGLRLLDTEAFF. The CDR3 bases are TGTGCCAGCAGCGGGCAGGGGGGCTTAAGGTTGTTGGACACTGAAGCTTTCTTT.

The chain couples TRBV7-9 to TRBJ1-1; D is uncertain. The CDR3 runs to 15 residues. Trimming cost V 4 bases and J 0 bases, with 12 bases left between them. CDR1 is SEHNR and CDR2 is FQNEAQ in the germline V gene (reference sequence). The DNA of the CDR3 is TGTGCCAGCAGCTCCCGCCTGGGCATGAACACTGAAGCTTTCTTT. This translates into CASSSRLGMNTEAFF.

This chain connects TRBV2 to TRBJ1-5; TRBD1 agrees at 9 bases. Trimming took 7 bases from V and 0 from J; bases not matched to a gene: 10. The CDR3 has 17 residues. Germline assignment: CDR1 SNHLY and CDR2 FYNNEI. The CDR3 loop is CASTLGTGKYSNQPQHF. The CDR3 nucleotides are TGTGCCAGCACCCTAGGGACAGGGAAATATAGCAATCAGCCCCAGCATTTT. Based on the CDR3 plus reference TRBV2 and TRBJ1-5, the full variable domain is EPEVTQTPSHQVTQMGQEVILRCVPISNHLYFYWYRQILGQKVEFLVSFYNNEISEKSEIFDDQFSVERPDGSNFTLKIRSTKLEDSAMYFCASTLGTGKYSNQPQHFGDGTRLSIL.

The rearrangement links TRBV19 to TRBJ1-1, with a possible D match to TRBD1 (5 bases). The germline V gene has CDR1 LNHDA and CDR2 SQIVND (reference sequence). This CDR3 contains 14 residues. Trimming cost V 4 bases and J 0 bases, with 9 bases left between them. The CDR3: CASSNGRVNTEAFF. The CDR3 DNA reads TGTGCCAGTAGTAACGGCAGGGTGAACACTGAAGCTTTCTTT.

The chain has TRBV5-4 and TRBJ2-3; perhaps TRBD2 as D (5 bases). The CDR3 extends over 16 amino acids. Trimming pared 0 bases from V and 0 bases from J, leaving 11 bases between. Germline V gene sequence: CDR1 SGHNT, CDR2 YYREEE (reference sequence). CDR3 sequence (DNA): TGTGCCAGCAGCTTGGACGCGGGTCCTAGCACAGATACGCAGTATTTT. This gives the protein CASSLDAGPSTDTQYF.

The chain employs TRBV29-1 and TRBJ2-7, with D maybe TRBD1 (6 bases). V lost 4 bases to trimming and J lost 4 bases, with 8 bases between them. Germline CDR1 SQVTM, CDR2 ANQGSEA. This CDR3 has 11 residues. The chain's CDR3 is CSVAQGYEQYF. The CDR3 DNA reads TGCAGCGTTGCCCAGGGGTACGAGCAGTACTTC.

The chain employs TRBV11-3 and TRBJ2-3; 9 bases agree with TRBD2. CDR3 length: 16 amino acids. The trim removed 3 bases at V and 1 base at J, leaving 5 bases unmatched. Germline V lookup: CDR1 SGHNT, CDR2 YENEEA. This CDR3 reads CASSLAGGPGTDTQYF. CDR3 DNA sequence: TGTGCCAGCAGCTTGGCGGGGGGGCCTGGCACAGATACGCAGTATTTT.

The chain recombines TRBV9 with TRBJ2-7, with D hard to call. V was cut by 0 bases and J by 1 base, with 11 bases left in between. Looked up from germline, CDR1 is SGDLS and CDR2 is YYNGEE. The CDR3 extends over 15 amino acids. The CDR3 loop reads CASSVATGFSYEQYF. CDR3 sequence (DNA): TGTGCCAGCAGCGTAGCTACGGGTTTTTCCTACGAGCAGTACTTC.

This sequence joins TRBV9 and TRBJ2-3; possible D gene TRBD2, 6 bases. Germline CDR1 is SGDLS and CDR2 is YYNGEE. CDR3 length: 16 residues. V dropped 1 base and J dropped 0 bases, with 12 bases sitting between them. Here the CDR3 reads CASSVTLAASTDTQYF. CDR3 sequence (DNA): TGTGCCAGCAGCGTAACACTAGCTGCTAGCACAGATACGCAGTATTTT.

The chain is built from TRBV6-5 and TRBJ2-7; 7 nucleotides agree with TRBD1. CDR3 length equals 14 residues. Germline loops: CDR1 MNHEY, CDR2 SVGAGI. The V segment lost 7 bases and the J segment 3 bases; nucleotides outside the gene matches: 9. This CDR3 is CASTEGQTGYEQYF. In nucleotides, the CDR3 is TGTGCCAGCACCGAGGGACAGACGGGCTACGAGCAGTACTTC.

The chain combines TRBV5-1 with TRBJ2-3; 9 bases align to TRBD2. The CDR3 is 15 amino acids. From germline, CDR1 is SGHRS and CDR2 YFSETQ. With V trimmed by 4 bases and J by 6 bases, 9 bases remained unmatched. As DNA, the CDR3 is TGCGCCAGCAGCCTGACTAGCGGCCAGGGGGATACGCAGTATTTT. It encodes CASSLTSGQGDTQYF. Full variable domain (remainder filled in from reference TRBV5-1 and TRBJ2-3): KAGVTQTPRYLIKTRGQQVTLSCSPISGHRSVSWYQQTPGQGLQFLFEYFSETQRNKGNFPGRFSGRQFSNSRSEMNVSTLELGDSALYLCASSLTSGQGDTQYFGPGTRLTVL.

This sequence joins TRBV11-2 and TRBJ2-3, with unresolved D. The CDR3 loop spans 13 amino acids. From germline, CDR1 is SGHAT and CDR2 FQNNGV. V lost 0 bases and J lost 8, with 9 bases in between. Here the CDR3 reads CASSLDQDGTQYF. The CDR3 DNA reads TGTGCCAGCAGCTTAGATCAGGATGGTACGCAGTATTTT.

The chain combines TRBV7-9 with TRBJ1-2; D possibly corresponds to TRBD1 (5 bases). This CDR3 is 12 amino acids long. Germline loops: CDR1 SEHNR, CDR2 FQNEAQ (reference sequence). Trimming removed 3 bases from V and 6 bases from J, with 8 bases in between. CDR3 nucleotide sequence: TGTGCCAGCAGCTTGGCGGGGGATGGCTACACCTTC. Protein sequence: CASSLAGDGYTF.

This sequence joins TRBV2 and TRBJ2-5, with 11 positions matching TRBD2. There are 15 residues in the CDR3. Germline lookup yields CDR1 SNHLY and CDR2 FYNNEI. V shed 10 bases and J 0 bases; nucleotides not matched to a gene: 7. The CDR3 bases are TGTGCCACCTTGGCTAGCGGGGGGTACCAAGAGACCCAGTACTTC. Translated: CATLASGGYQETQYF.